The source of this TCR beta chain is a study of OX40 agonist ivuxolimab in advanced cancers. Concerning this clone: Its antigen is not identified.

From germline, CDR1 is MDHEN and CDR2 SYDVKM. This CDR3 comprises 16 residues. Germline trimming cut 5 bases from V and 6 bases from J; bases unmatched to any gene: 12. Study results and limitations: Individuals who were partial responders at 0.1-3.0 mg/kg had clonal expansion that ranked among the lowest. The specificity for antigen of the expanded peripheral T cells was not determined. Some nonresponders likewise displayed low normalized T-cell clonal expansion.

TCRdb's copy holds only in-frame clones and misses some; the assay was immunoSEQ multiplex PCR. Altogether tens of thousands of clones are present, 91% being singletons, with the ten largest covering approximately 5.2%. This sequence originates from an adult with an advanced solid tumor such as melanoma, head and neck, liver or kidney cancer. The sequenced sample was CD4+ or CD8+ T cells sorted from blood, obtained in a trial of the OX40 agonist ivuxolimab. V and J are TRBV28 and TRBJ1-5; 8 nucleotides align to TRBD1. CDR3 region: CASSTSDRGNFQPQHF. In nucleotides, the CDR3 is TGTGCCAGCAGTACCTCCGACAGGGGTAATTTTCAGCCCCAGCATTTT.